A selection of T cell receptor beta chains follows, all from one sample in a study of immune evolution from preneoplasia to lung adenocarcinoma. Some clones are missing from TCRdb's copy, which holds only in-frame ones; the method was immunoSEQ multiplex PCR. Of about 9,000 clones in the sample, 80% to 90% were seen once. The specimen sequenced was FFPE minimally invasive lung adenocarcinoma tissue. These receptors were collected from a person aged 65-85 years with lung adenocarcinoma. The CDR3 runs from the conserved cysteine through the conserved F or W. Fields, in order: J gene, V gene, clone size, D gene, CDR3 DNA, CDR3 protein. D genes are given only for firm matches. Size values are once, few and many counts, or a class for expanded clones, and some rows have none.

>TRBJ2-7|TRBV10-3|-|TRBD1
TGTGCCATCAGTGAGTCTGACAGGGCCTACGAGCAGTACTTC
CAISESDRAYEQYF
>TRBJ2-5|TRBV7-8|-|TRBD2
TGTGCCAGCAGCTTAGTTAGGGGACTAGCGGGGGGCCGGAGGGAGACCCAGTACTTC
CASSLVRGLAGGRRETQYF
>TRBJ2-1|TRBV7-7|-|-
TGTGCTAGCAGTTTACAGGAATACAATGAGCAGTTCTTC
CASSLQEYNEQFF
>TRBJ1-1|TRBV30|-|TRBD1
TGTGCCTGGAGTTTACTGTCCGACAGGGCGGACACTGAAGCTTTCTTT
CAWSLLSDRADTEAFF
>TRBJ1-6|TRBV12-5|once|-
TGTGCTAGTGGCCCGGGGCCCTATAATTCACCCCTCCACTTT
CASGPGPYNSPLHF
>TRBJ1-2|TRBV9|-|-
TGTGCCAGCAGCGTAGACCCTGGGGCTCGGTATGGCTACACCTTC
CASSVDPGARYGYTF
>TRBJ2-2|TRBV11-2|-|TRBD1
TGTGCCAGCAGCTCCCGTTTCCAGGGGGCGAACACCGGGGAGCTGTTTTTT
CASSSRFQGANTGELFF
>TRBJ2-4|TRBV4-1|-|TRBD1
TGCGCCAGCAGCCAAGATCGTGACAGGGAAAGGACCAAAAACATTCAGTACTTC
CASSQDRDRERTKNIQYF
>TRBJ1-2|TRBV15|-|-
TGTGCCACCAGCAGACTCATGGCGGGGGACTACACCTTC
CATSRLMAGDYTF
>TRBJ1-2|TRBV5-1|-|TRBD1
TGCGCCAGCAGCCAAGGACAGGGGATTAACTATGGCTACACCTTC
CASSQGQGINYGYTF
>TRBJ1-6|TRBV6-1|-|-
TGTGCCAGCCGGGCAGGGGCTTCACCCCTCCACTTT
CASRAGASPLHF
>TRBJ1-1|TRBV5-6|-|-
TGTGCCAGCAGCTTGGGGCAGCTTGAAGCTTTCTTT
CASSLGQLEAFF
>TRBJ1-6|TRBV28|-|-
TGTGCCAGCAGTTTATCGTTAAGCTCCTATAATTCACCCCTCCACTTT
CASSLSLSSYNSPLHF
>TRBJ1-2|TRBV5-1|-|-
TGCGCCAGCAGCTTGGCCGGGGGTCCGCCAGCGGGGAGCTACATCTTC
CASSLAGGPPAGSYIF
>TRBJ1-5|TRBV10-3|-|TRBD1
TGTGCCATCATCCCGGGACAGGGTTACAATCAGCCCCAGCATTTT
CAIIPGQGYNQPQHF
>TRBJ1-1|TRBV4-1|-|-
TGCGCCAGCAGCCTAGGCTCAGCCACTGAAGCTTTCTTT
CASSLGSATEAFF
>TRBJ1-4|TRBV11-3|-|TRBD1
TGTGCCAGCAGCGTCACCGGGACAGGGGAAGTGTTTTTT
CASSVTGTGEVFF
>TRBJ2-7|TRBV29-1|-|TRBD1
TGCAGCGTCGCACTTACAGGGGGGTCATACGAGCAGTACTTC
CSVALTGGSYEQYF
>TRBJ1-2|TRBV5-1|-|TRBD1
TGCGCCAGCAGCGGGGGGCAGGGGGACTATGGCTACACCTTC
CASSGGQGDYGYTF
>TRBJ2-3|TRBV28|-|TRBD2
TGTGCCAGCAGTTCTAGCGGGGGGCCCACAGATACGCAGTATTTT
CASSSSGGPTDTQYF
>TRBJ1-2|TRBV18|-|-
TGTGCCAGCTCACCAGGACGGGACTATGGCTACACCTTC
CASSPGRDYGYTF
>TRBJ1-3|TRBV7-9|-|-
TGTGCCAGCAGCCCCAGGGAACCCACCATATATTTT
CASSPREPTIYF
>TRBJ2-2|TRBV7-3|-|-
TGTGCCAGCAGCTTCGGCGCGAACACCGGGGAGCTGTTTTTT
CASSFGANTGELFF
>TRBJ1-1|TRBV20-1|-|-
TGCAGTGCTAGACAAGGGTATAGGGCTTTCTTT
CSARQGYRAFF
>TRBJ1-2|TRBV18|-|-
TGTGCCAGCTCACTACCAGGGAGAGACTATGGCTACACCTTC
CASSLPGRDYGYTF
>TRBJ1-6|TRBV5-1|-|-
TGCGCCAGCAGCTTCTGGGGGGACCTCTATAATTCACCCCTCCACTTT
CASSFWGDLYNSPLHF
>TRBJ2-3|TRBV20-1|-|-
TGCAGTGCTAAGGGGGGAAGCACGCAGTATTTT
CSAKGGSTQYF
>TRBJ2-1|TRBV7-8|-|-
TGTGCCAGCAGCTTCTCAGGGGATGAGCAGTTCTTC
CASSFSGDEQFF
>TRBJ2-3|TRBV18|-|TRBD1
TGTGCCAGCTCACCAAAAGGCAGGGGGCGGGCAGATACGCAGTATTTT
CASSPKGRGRADTQYF
>TRBJ1-2|TRBV7-9|few|TRBD1
TGTGCCAGCAGTCGGGGACAGGGGGCGGGCTACACCTTC
CASSRGQGAGYTF
>TRBJ2-5|TRBV7-9|-|-
TGTGCCAGCAGCACCGGGGCAGGACAAGAGACCCAGTACTTC
CASSTGAGQETQYF
>TRBJ2-1|TRBV11-2|once|TRBD2
TGTGCCAGCAGCTTAGCTAGCGGGGTTGGTGAGCAGTTCTTC
CASSLASGVGEQFF
>TRBJ2-6|TRBV7-9|-|-
TGTGCCAGCAGCCTAGCAGCTTCTGGGGCCAACGTCCTGACTTTC
CASSLAASGANVLTF
>TRBJ2-1|TRBV2|-|-
TGTGCCAGCACCGAACAGTCCTACAATGAGCAGTTCTTC
CASTEQSYNEQFF
>TRBJ1-1|TRBV28|-|-
TGTGCCAGCAGCCTCGACAGGAACACTGAAGCTTTCTTT
CASSLDRNTEAFF